Listed below are T cell receptor beta chains from one sample, sequenced in a study of T cell changes during pregnancy in multiple sclerosis. TCRdb's copy holds only in-frame clones and misses some; the assay was immunoSEQ multiplex PCR. The sample records roughly 56,000 clones, more than 80% being singletons. The sequencing here drew on CD4+ T cells from peripheral blood mononuclear cells, taken after pregnancy. The receptor set was obtained from a female donor in good health, enrolled as a control in a pregnancy study. The CDR3 runs from the conserved cysteine through the conserved F or W. Each record gives: CDR3 length, V gene, clone size, D gene, J gene, CDR3 protein, CDR3 DNA. A D gene is named only where the DNA matches it firmly. Expanded clones are given a class, and other clones once, few, many or no size at all.

length: 13; V: TRBV30; size: -; D: -; J: TRBJ1-2; CDR3: CAWSGGRRVGYTF; DNA: TGTGCCTGGTCGGGGGGTAGAAGAGTTGGCTACACCTTC
length: 13; V: TRBV11-3; size: -; D: TRBD1; J: TRBJ2-7; CDR3: CASSWDRDYEQYF; DNA: TGTGCCAGCAGCTGGGACAGGGACTACGAGCAGTACTTC
length: 14; V: TRBV30; size: -; D: -; J: TRBJ1-6; CDR3: CAWGRTVNNSPLHF; DNA: TGTGCCTGGGGAAGGACAGTGAATAATTCACCCCTCCACTTT
length: 15; V: TRBV27; size: -; D: TRBD2; J: TRBJ2-3; CDR3: CASSRLAGSTDTQYF; DNA: TGTGCCAGCAGTAGACTAGCGGGTAGCACAGATACGCAGTATTTT
length: 11; V: TRBV7-2; size: -; D: -; J: TRBJ1-2; CDR3: CASSSGYGYTF; DNA: TGTGCCAGCAGTTCAGGATACGGCTACACCTTC
length: 12; V: TRBV7-3; size: -; D: -; J: TRBJ2-3; CDR3: CASSLIQDTQYF; DNA: TGTGCCAGCAGCTTAATCCAGGATACGCAGTATTTT
length: 16; V: TRBV6-4; size: -; D: TRBD1; J: TRBJ2-1; CDR3: CATSVQGANSYNEQFF; DNA: TGTGCCACCTCCGTTCAGGGGGCGAATTCCTACAATGAGCAGTTCTTC
length: 14; V: TRBV10-3; size: -; D: TRBD1; J: TRBJ1-2; CDR3: CAISAGTGLDGYTF; DNA: TGTGCCATCAGTGCCGGGACAGGGTTAGATGGCTACACCTTC
length: 15; V: TRBV9; size: -; D: TRBD2; J: TRBJ2-7; CDR3: CASSVASGGSEEQYF; DNA: TGTGCCAGCAGCGTAGCTAGCGGGGGATCGGAGGAGCAGTACTTC
length: 13; V: TRBV11-3; size: once; D: -; J: TRBJ1-4; CDR3: CASSPGGNEKLFF; DNA: TGTGCCAGCAGCCCGGGGGGAAATGAAAAACTGTTTTTT
length: 13; V: TRBV5-1; size: -; D: -; J: TRBJ1-1; CDR3: CASSSGQHAEAFF; DNA: TGCGCCAGCAGCTCTGGACAGCATGCTGAAGCTTTCTTT
length: 17; V: TRBV4-3; size: -; D: -; J: TRBJ1-3; CDR3: CASSQDAGTTRGNTIYF; DNA: TGCGCCAGCAGCCAAGATGCTGGGACAACAAGAGGAAACACCATATATTTT
length: 14; V: TRBV27; size: -; D: -; J: TRBJ1-1; CDR3: CATVPGGRDTEAFF; DNA: TGTGCCACAGTCCCCGGGGGGCGGGACACTGAAGCTTTCTTT
length: 16; V: TRBV6-5; size: -; D: -; J: TRBJ1-2; CDR3: CASSYSLPERGYGYTF; DNA: TGTGCCAGCAGTTACTCACTCCCCGAGAGAGGGTATGGCTACACCTTC
length: 14; V: TRBV5-4; size: -; D: TRBD1; J: TRBJ2-5; CDR3: CASSWDRGQETQYF; DNA: TGTGCCAGCAGCTGGGACAGGGGCCAAGAGACCCAGTACTTC
length: 18; V: TRBV14; size: -; D: TRBD1; J: TRBJ2-6; CDR3: CASSRLDRASSGANVLTF; DNA: TGTGCCAGCAGCCGACTGGACAGGGCGAGCTCTGGGGCCAACGTCCTGACTTTC
length: 15; V: TRBV5-4; size: -; D: TRBD2; J: TRBJ2-2; CDR3: CASSSGTSDTGELFF; DNA: TGTGCCAGCAGCTCCGGGACTAGCGACACCGGGGAGCTGTTTTTT
length: 16; V: TRBV19; size: once; D: TRBD1; J: TRBJ1-3; CDR3: CASTSTGQGAGNTIYF; DNA: TGTGCCAGTACCTCAACGGGACAGGGGGCGGGAAACACCATATATTTT
length: 14; V: TRBV5-4; size: -; D: -; J: TRBJ1-1; CDR3: CASSPGGATTEAFF; DNA: TGTGCCAGCAGCCCGGGGGGGGCGACCACTGAAGCTTTCTTT
length: 14; V: TRBV4-1; size: -; D: -; J: TRBJ2-1; CDR3: CASSQGLLRNEQFF; DNA: TGCGCCAGCAGCCAGGGGCTTCTAAGAAATGAGCAGTTCTTC
length: 18; V: TRBV4-1; size: -; D: -; J: TRBJ1-1; CDR3: CASSQRLRELGRRTEAFF; DNA: TGCGCCAGCAGCCAGAGGCTCCGGGAGCTTGGAAGAAGGACTGAAGCTTTCTTT
length: 15; V: TRBV19; size: -; D: TRBD1; J: TRBJ1-5; CDR3: CASRGTGDANQPQHF; DNA: TGTGCCAGTAGGGGGACAGGGGACGCCAATCAGCCCCAGCATTTT
length: 14; V: TRBV5-1; size: -; D: TRBD2; J: TRBJ2-7; CDR3: CASSPRGGSDEQYF; DNA: TGCGCCAGCAGCCCCCGGGGAGGGTCCGACGAGCAGTACTTC
length: 13; V: TRBV29-1; size: -; D: TRBD1; J: TRBJ1-2; CDR3: CSAGQGINYGYTF; DNA: TGCAGCGCGGGACAGGGGATTAACTATGGCTACACCTTC
length: 14; V: TRBV9; size: -; D: TRBD1; J: TRBJ2-7; CDR3: CASSVQTGSYEQYF; DNA: TGTGCCAGCAGCGTCCAGACAGGGTCTTACGAGCAGTACTTC
length: 16; V: TRBV5-6; size: -; D: TRBD2; J: TRBJ2-3; CDR3: CASSLRLAGGLDTQYF; DNA: TGTGCCAGCAGCCTAAGACTAGCGGGGGGGCTAGATACGCAGTATTTT
length: 14; V: TRBV7-8; size: -; D: -; J: TRBJ1-1; CDR3: CASSLDGTWAEAFF; DNA: TGTGCCAGCAGCTTAGATGGGACTTGGGCTGAAGCTTTCTTT
length: 14; V: TRBV27; size: -; D: -; J: TRBJ1-4; CDR3: CASSYGATNEKLFF; DNA: TGTGCCAGCAGCTACGGTGCAACTAATGAAAAACTGTTTTTT
length: 14; V: TRBV7-2; size: once; D: TRBD1; J: TRBJ1-5; CDR3: CASSPGTVNQPQHF; DNA: TGTGCCAGCAGCCCCGGGACAGTCAATCAGCCCCAGCATTTT
length: 13; V: TRBV5-1; size: -; D: -; J: TRBJ1-1; CDR3: CASTLDTNTEAFF; DNA: TGCGCCAGCACCCTGGACACTAACACTGAAGCTTTCTTT
length: 18; V: TRBV19; size: -; D: TRBD2; J: TRBJ2-2; CDR3: CASRRSSGGLINTGELFF; DNA: TGTGCCAGTAGGCGATCTAGCGGGGGGCTAATAAACACCGGGGAGCTGTTTTTT
length: 13; V: TRBV19; size: -; D: -; J: TRBJ1-5; CDR3: CASSIGFNQPQHF; DNA: TGTGCCAGTAGTATCGGTTTCAATCAGCCCCAGCATTTT
length: 14; V: TRBV25-1; size: -; D: -; J: TRBJ1-1; CDR3: CASSDQQENTEAFF; DNA: TGTGCCAGCAGTGACCAACAGGAGAACACTGAAGCTTTCTTT
length: 14; V: TRBV6-5; size: -; D: TRBD1; J: TRBJ2-7; CDR3: CASSRRQGAGEQYF; DNA: TGTGCCAGCAGCCGCAGACAGGGGGCGGGAGAGCAGTACTTC
length: 15; V: TRBV4-3; size: -; D: -; J: TRBJ2-1; CDR3: CASSQGGYSYNEQFF; DNA: TGCGCCAGCAGCCAAGGGGGCTACTCCTACAATGAGCAGTTCTTC
length: 23; V: TRBV5-3; size: -; D: -; J: TRBJ1-4; CDR3: CARSLGAPFWGQRTRSTNEKLFF; DNA: TGTGCCAGAAGCTTGGGGGCTCCCTTTTGGGGCCAACGAACCAGATCAACTAATGAAAAACTGTTTTTT
length: 16; V: TRBV7-3; size: -; D: -; J: TRBJ2-1; CDR3: CASSKTGPSSYNEQFF; DNA: TGTGCCAGCAGCAAAACAGGGCCGAGCTCCTACAATGAGCAGTTCTTC
length: 14; V: TRBV18; size: -; D: -; J: TRBJ1-1; CDR3: CASVTGDGYTEAFF; DNA: TGTGCCAGCGTCACGGGGGACGGGTACACTGAAGCTTTCTTT
length: 15; V: TRBV30; size: -; D: TRBD1; J: TRBJ1-6; CDR3: CAWSRQGANNSPLHF; DNA: TGTGCCTGGAGTAGACAGGGGGCAAATAATTCACCCCTCCACTTT
length: 14; V: TRBV9; size: -; D: -; J: TRBJ1-5; CDR3: CASSVGQKDQPQHF; DNA: TGTGCCAGCAGCGTAGGACAGAAAGATCAGCCCCAGCATTTT
length: 17; V: TRBV9; size: -; D: -; J: TRBJ2-3; CDR3: CASSVEWGDRSTDTQYF; DNA: TGTGCCAGCAGCGTAGAATGGGGGGATAGATCCACAGATACGCAGTATTTT
length: 15; V: TRBV4-3; size: once; D: -; J: TRBJ1-2; CDR3: CASSPEAGRGYGYTF; DNA: TGCGCCAGCAGCCCAGAGGCAGGTCGGGGCTATGGCTACACCTTC
length: 15; V: TRBV19; size: -; D: TRBD1; J: TRBJ1-2; CDR3: CASSRTGVVLYGYTF; DNA: TGTGCCAGTAGCAGGACAGGGGTGGTTTTGTATGGCTACACCTTC
length: 11; V: TRBV7-8; size: -; D: -; J: TRBJ2-7; CDR3: CASSFKYEQYF; DNA: TGTGCCAGCAGCTTTAAATACGAGCAGTACTTC
length: 17; V: TRBV25-1; size: -; D: -; J: TRBJ1-1; CDR3: CASSEFRAGGRNTEAFF; DNA: TGTGCCAGCAGTGAATTTAGGGCAGGAGGACGGAACACTGAAGCTTTCTTT